The T cell receptor (beta chain) described here comes from a study of T cells in localized non-small cell lung cancer. As for this clone: As yet, its antigen is unknown.

General study points: Higher T cell density in the blood was associated with longer overall survival, whereas higher adjacent-lung clonality associated with shorter survival. Tumor samples were not multi-region, leaving intratumor heterogeneity unexcluded. The greatest T cell clonality was found in uninvolved adjacent lung (higher than in tumor). Paired adjacent lung recovered a median approximately 62 of the top 100 tumor clones.

Using immunoSEQ multiplex PCR, the repertoire was profiled, and TCRdb retains in-frame clones only, with some absent. The table shows about 33,000 clones, with about nine tenths occurring only once. The J segment lost 2 bases and the V segment lost 6 bases, leaving 3 bases of the junction unmatched. The CDR3 is 14 residues long. Germline V gene data show CDR1 as MNHNS and CDR2 as SASEGT. The starting material was PBMCs, obtained before any cancer treatment. The V and J genes are TRBV6-1 and TRBJ1-4, with TRBD1 matching 7 bases. This receptor was obtained from a man between 40 and 70 years old with stage II lung adenocarcinoma. The CDR3 loop is CASRTGSTNEKLFF. The DNA for the CDR3 is TGTGCCAGCAGGACAGGGAGTACTAATGAAAAACTGTTTTTT.